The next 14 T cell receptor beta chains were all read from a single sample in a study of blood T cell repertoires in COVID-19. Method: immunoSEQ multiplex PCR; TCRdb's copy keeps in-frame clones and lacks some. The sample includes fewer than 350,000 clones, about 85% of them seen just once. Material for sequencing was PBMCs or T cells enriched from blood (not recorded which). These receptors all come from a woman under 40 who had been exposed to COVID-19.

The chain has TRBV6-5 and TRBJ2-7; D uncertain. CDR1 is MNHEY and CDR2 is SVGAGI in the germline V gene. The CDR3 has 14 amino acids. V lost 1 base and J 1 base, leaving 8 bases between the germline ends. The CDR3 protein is CASSYYRDSYEQYF. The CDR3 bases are TGTGCCAGCAGTTACTATCGCGATTCCTACGAGCAGTACTTC.

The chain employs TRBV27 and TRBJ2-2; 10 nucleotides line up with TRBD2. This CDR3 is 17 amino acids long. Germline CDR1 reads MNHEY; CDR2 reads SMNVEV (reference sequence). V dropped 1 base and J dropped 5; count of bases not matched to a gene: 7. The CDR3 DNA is TGTGCCAGCAGTTTATGGGCTAGCGGGAGTGGAACCGGGGAGCTGTTTTTT. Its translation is CASSLWASGSGTGELFF.

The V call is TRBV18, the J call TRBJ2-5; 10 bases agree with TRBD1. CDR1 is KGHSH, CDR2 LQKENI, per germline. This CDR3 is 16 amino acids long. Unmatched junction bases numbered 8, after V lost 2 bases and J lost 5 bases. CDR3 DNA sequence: TGTGCCAGCTCACCAGGGACAGGGGCCCTCCAGGAGACCCAGTACTTC. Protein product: CASSPGTGALQETQYF.

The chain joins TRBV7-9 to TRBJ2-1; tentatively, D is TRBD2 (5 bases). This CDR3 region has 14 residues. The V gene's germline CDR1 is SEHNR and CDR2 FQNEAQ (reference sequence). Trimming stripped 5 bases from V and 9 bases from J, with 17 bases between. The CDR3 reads CASSASSFPGEQFF. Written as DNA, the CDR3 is TGTGCCAGCAGCGCCTCTAGCTTCCCAGGTGAGCAGTTCTTC. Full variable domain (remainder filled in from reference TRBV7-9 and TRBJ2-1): DTGVSQNPRHKITKRGQNVTFRCDPISEHNRLYWYRQTLGQGPEFLTYFQNEAQLEKSRLLSDRFSAERPKGSFSTLEIQRTEQGDSAMYLCASSASSFPGEQFFGPGTRLTVL.

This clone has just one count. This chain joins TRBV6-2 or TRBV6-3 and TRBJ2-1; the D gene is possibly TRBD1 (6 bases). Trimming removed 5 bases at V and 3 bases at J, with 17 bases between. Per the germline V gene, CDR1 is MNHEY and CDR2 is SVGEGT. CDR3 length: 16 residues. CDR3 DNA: TGTGCCAGCAGTACGCGGACAGATGGTATCTACAATGAGCAGTTCTTC. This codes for CASSTRTDGIYNEQFF.

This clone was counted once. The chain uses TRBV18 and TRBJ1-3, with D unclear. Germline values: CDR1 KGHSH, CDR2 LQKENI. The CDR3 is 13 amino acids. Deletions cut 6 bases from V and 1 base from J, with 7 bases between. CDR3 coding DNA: TGTGCCAGCTCCGGGAGTTCTGGAAACACCATATATTTT. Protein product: CASSGSSGNTIYF.

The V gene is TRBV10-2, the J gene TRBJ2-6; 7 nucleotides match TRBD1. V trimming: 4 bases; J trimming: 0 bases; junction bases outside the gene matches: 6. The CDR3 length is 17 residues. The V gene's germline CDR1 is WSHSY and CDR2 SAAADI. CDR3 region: CASSGTGKVSGANVLTF. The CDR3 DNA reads TGCGCCAGCAGTGGGACAGGCAAAGTCTCTGGGGCCAACGTCCTGACTTTC.

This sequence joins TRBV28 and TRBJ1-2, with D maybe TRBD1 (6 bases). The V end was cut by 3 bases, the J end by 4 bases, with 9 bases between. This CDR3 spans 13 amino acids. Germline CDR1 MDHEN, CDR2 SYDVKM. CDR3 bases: TGTGCCAGCAGTTTCAGGGGAAGCTATGGCTACACCTTC. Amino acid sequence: CASSFRGSYGYTF.

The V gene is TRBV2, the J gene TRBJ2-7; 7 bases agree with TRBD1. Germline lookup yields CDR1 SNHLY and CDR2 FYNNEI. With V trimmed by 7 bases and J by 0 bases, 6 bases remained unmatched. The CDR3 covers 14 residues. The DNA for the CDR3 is TGTGCCAGCACCGGAAGGGGGCACTCCTACGAGCAGTACTTC. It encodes CASTGRGHSYEQYF.

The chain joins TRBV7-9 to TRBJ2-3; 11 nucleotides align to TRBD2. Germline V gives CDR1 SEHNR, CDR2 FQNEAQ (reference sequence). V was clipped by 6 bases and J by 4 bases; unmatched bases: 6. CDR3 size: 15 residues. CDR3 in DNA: TGTGCCAGCAGACTAGCGGGAGTAGGCGCAGATACGCAGTATTTT. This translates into CASRLAGVGADTQYF.

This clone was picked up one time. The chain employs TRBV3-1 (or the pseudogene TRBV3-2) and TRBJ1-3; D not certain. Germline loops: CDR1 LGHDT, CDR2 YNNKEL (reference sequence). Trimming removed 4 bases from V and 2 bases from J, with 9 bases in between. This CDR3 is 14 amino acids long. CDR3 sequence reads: CASSPTRTGNTIYF. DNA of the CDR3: TGTGCCAGCAGCCCCACCAGGACTGGAAACACCATATATTTT.

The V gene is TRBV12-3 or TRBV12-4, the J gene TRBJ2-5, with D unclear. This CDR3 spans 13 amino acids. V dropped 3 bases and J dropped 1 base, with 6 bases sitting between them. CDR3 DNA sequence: TGTGCCAGCAGTTTTCCGTTCCAAGAGACCCAGTACTTC. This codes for CASSFPFQETQYF.

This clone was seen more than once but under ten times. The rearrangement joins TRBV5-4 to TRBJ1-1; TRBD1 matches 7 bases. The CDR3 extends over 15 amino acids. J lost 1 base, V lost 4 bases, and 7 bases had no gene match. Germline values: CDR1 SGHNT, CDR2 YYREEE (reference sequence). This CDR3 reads CASSPVWDRNTEAFF. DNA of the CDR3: TGTGCCAGCAGCCCAGTGTGGGACAGGAACACTGAAGCTTTCTTT.

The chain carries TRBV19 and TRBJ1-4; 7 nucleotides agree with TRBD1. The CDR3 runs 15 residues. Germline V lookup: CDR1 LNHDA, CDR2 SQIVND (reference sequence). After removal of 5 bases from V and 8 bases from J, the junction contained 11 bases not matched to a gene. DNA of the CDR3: TGTGCCAGTAGTGTGAGACAGGGAACGGGAGAAAAACTGTTTTTT. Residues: CASSVRQGTGEKLFF. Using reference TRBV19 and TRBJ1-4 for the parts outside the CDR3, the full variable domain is DGGITQSPKYLFRKEGQNVTLSCEQNLNHDAMYWYRQDPGQGLRLIYYSQIVNDFQKGDIAEGYSVSREKKESFPLTVTSAQKNPTAFYLCASSVRQGTGEKLFFGSGTQLSVL.